The next 22 T cell receptor beta chains were all read from a single sample in a study of identical twins (dated by TCRdb to about 2016). Receptor amplification or capture employed 5' RACE. TCRdb records Illumina HiSeq 2000 as the sequencer. TCRdb ran its own pipeline on the public reads, namely fastp trimming at Q25 and MiXCR clone calling, and kept in-frame beta chains. Entries are consolidated by CDR3 protein sequence, retaining the most common genes and DNA. The sample profile shows 300,000 to 350,000 distinct CDR3 sequences; roughly 12% of them were found once. Of the sample, approximately 7.5% is held by the ten largest clones. The sample was also reused in another study, on yellow fever vaccine responses in identical twins.

Specimen: CD8+ T cells sorted from blood. Receptors originate from a woman aged 18 to 35 in good health.

This clonotype was counted at least ten times. This chain uses TRBV20-1 with TRBJ2-2; no clear D. The CDR3 spans 11 residues. The V end was cut by 4 bases, the J end by 3 bases, with 3 bases between. Germline V CDR1 and CDR2: DFQATT, SNEGSKA (reference sequence). Here the CDR3 DNA reads TGCAGTGCTATAGACACCGGGGAGCTGTTTTTT. Translating it yields CSAIDTGELFF.

The V call is TRBV7-2, the J call TRBJ1-2, with D unclear. With 5 bases removed from V and 1 base from J, the gap between germline ends came to 14 bases. Per germline, CDR1 SGHTA and CDR2 FQGNSA. CDR3 size: 15 residues. CDR3 region: CASSRAGPNNYGYTF. As DNA, the CDR3 is TGTGCCAGCAGCCGCGCGGGCCCGAATAACTATGGCTACACCTTC.

This clonotype has more than one count but fewer than ten. The chain employs TRBV20-1 and TRBJ2-5; D perhaps matches TRBD1 (5 bases). CDR1 and CDR2 (germline): DFQATT, SNEGSKA (reference sequence). V was cut by 3 bases and J by 1 base, with 9 bases left in between. This CDR3 has 13 amino acids. This chain's CDR3 is CSASGAAQETQYF. CDR3 nucleotide sequence: TGCAGTGCTAGTGGGGCTGCCCAAGAGACCCAGTACTTC.

The chain recombines TRBV25-1 with TRBJ2-7; 8 nucleotides match TRBD1. V trimming: 0 bases; J trimming: 1 base; junction bases outside the gene matches: 5. Germline CDR1 reads MGHDK; CDR2 reads SYGVNS. The CDR3 sequence is 16 residues long. The CDR3 bases are TGTGCCAGCAGTGAATATCAGGGGGCCCCATCCTACGAGCAGTACTTC. It codes for CASSEYQGAPSYEQYF.

This clonotype was counted a few times. V is TRBV2 and J is TRBJ2-7; 8 bases agree with TRBD2. V lost 4 bases, J lost 7 bases, and 3 bases stayed unmatched. Germline V gives CDR1 SNHLY, CDR2 FYNNEI. The CDR3 consists of 12 residues. The CDR3 DNA reads TGTGCCAGCAGTGGACTAGCGAATGAGCAGTACTTC. Translating it yields CASSGLANEQYF.

This clonotype was seen only a few times. The chain recombines TRBV12-3 or TRBV12-4 with TRBJ2-3, with 7 nucleotides matching TRBD2. The CDR3 has 15 amino acids. Germline trimming cut 3 bases from V and 3 bases from J; bases unmatched to any gene: 6. The CDR3 loop reads CASSLSGLETDTQYF. CDR3 bases: TGTGCCAGCAGTTTGTCCGGACTAGAAACAGATACGCAGTATTTT.

V gene TRBV2 combines with J gene TRBJ2-2, with D perhaps matching TRBD2 (5 bases). Trimming shortened V by 6 bases and J by 0 bases, and 14 bases separated the two germline ends. Germline V gives CDR1 SNHLY, CDR2 FYNNEI. CDR3 size: 16 residues. The CDR3 DNA is TGTGCCAGCAGCGGCCCGGGAATTGCGAACACCGGGGAGCTGTTTTTT. It yields the protein CASSGPGIANTGELFF.

V is TRBV12-3 or TRBV12-4 and J is TRBJ2-2, with D perhaps matching TRBD2 (6 bases). This CDR3 is 12 amino acids long. V was cut by 3 bases and J by 7 bases, with 6 bases left in between. The CDR3 loop is CASSLEGGELFF. CDR3 sequence (DNA): TGTGCCAGCAGTTTGGAGGGCGGGGAGCTGTTTTTT.

This clonotype was seen only a few times. J is TRBJ1-2 and V is TRBV29-1; 8 bases are shared with TRBD1. The CDR3 runs 13 residues. The V and J ends lost 6 bases and 1 base, in that order; junction bases with no gene match: 4. In germline, CDR1 is SQVTM, CDR2 ANQGSEA. The CDR3 nucleotides read TGCAGCGTATTGACAGGGGATAACTATGGCTACACCTTC. Translating it yields CSVLTGDNYGYTF.

This chain uses TRBV2 with TRBJ2-7; the D call may be TRBD1 or TRBD2 (6 bases each). Germline V CDR1 and CDR2: SNHLY, FYNNEI. This CDR3 contains 15 residues. V shed 3 bases and J shed 4 bases, with 16 bases lying between them. CDR3 nucleotide sequence: TGTGCCAGCAGTGAGGGGGGACAAGGGGTATACGAGCAGTACTTC. Its protein is CASSEGGQGVYEQYF.

This chain joins TRBV11-2 and TRBJ2-3; 7 bases are shared with TRBD1. The germline CDR1 and CDR2 sequences are SGHAT and FQNNGV. Germline trimming cut 5 bases from V and 0 bases from J; bases unmatched to any gene: 2. The CDR3 runs to 14 residues. CDR3 DNA sequence: TGTGCCAGCAGCAACAGGGGTAGCACAGATACGCAGTATTTT. Amino acids: CASSNRGSTDTQYF.

This clonotype has a handful of counts. The chain carries TRBV5-1 and TRBJ2-5; TRBD1 matches at 9 bases. Germline assignment: CDR1 SGHRS and CDR2 YFSETQ. This CDR3 is built from 18 residues. V dropped 0 bases and J dropped 1; count of bases not matched to a gene: 10. The CDR3 sequence: CASSLGQGDGELQETQYF. DNA of the CDR3: TGCGCCAGCAGCTTGGGACAGGGGGACGGAGAGCTCCAAGAGACCCAGTACTTC.

The chain combines TRBV3-1 with TRBJ1-3; TRBD1 matches 8 bases. There are 14 residues in the CDR3. V trimming: 3 bases; J trimming: 7 bases; junction bases outside the gene matches: 5. Germline-derived CDR1 and CDR2 are LGHDT and YNNKEL (reference sequence). This CDR3 is CASSQVGQENTIYF. CDR3 coding DNA: TGTGCCAGCAGCCAGGTGGGACAGGAGAACACCATATATTTT.

A few counts support this clonotype. The CDR3 sequence: CASSPRKDSGANVLTF. CDR3 DNA sequence: TGTGCCAGCAGCCCGCGTAAGGATTCTGGGGCCAACGTCCTGACTTTC. The V call is TRBV9, the J call TRBJ2-6; D is unresolved. V lost 4 bases and J lost 1, with 12 bases in between. Germline CDR1 and CDR2: SGDLS and YYNGEE. The CDR3 extends over 16 amino acids.

This clonotype was detected only a few times. V usage is TRBV10-1 and J usage is TRBJ2-5, with D possibly matching TRBD1 (6 bases). In germline, CDR1 is WNHNN, CDR2 SYGVQD (reference sequence). This CDR3 is built from 14 residues. Trimming left V 3 bases short and J 1 base short, with 9 bases between. CDR3 bases: TGCGCCAGCAGTGATCGGACAGCCCAAGAGACCCAGTACTTC. As protein: CASSDRTAQETQYF.

The chain employs TRBV29-1 and TRBJ2-1; 11 nucleotides line up with TRBD2. Per the germline V gene, CDR1 is SQVTM and CDR2 is ANQGSEA. J lost 5 bases, V lost 7 bases, and 10 bases had no gene match. The CDR3 length is 15 residues. The CDR3 DNA reads as TGCAGCGCCGACGGCCTTAGCGGGGGGGACAATGAGCAGTTCTTC. Translated, it gives CSADGLSGGDNEQFF.

The chain joins TRBV9 to TRBJ2-5, with 10 positions matching TRBD2. Germline V gene lookup returns CDR1 SGDLS and CDR2 YYNGEE. CDR3 length: 15 amino acids. Losses at the gene ends were 3 bases for V and 4 bases for J; bases not matched to a gene: 6. CDR3 sequence reads: CASSGGLAVGETQYF. The DNA for the CDR3 is TGTGCCAGCAGCGGAGGACTAGCGGTGGGAGAGACCCAGTACTTC. The whole variable domain, filled in from reference TRBV9 and TRBJ2-5, reads DSGVTQTPKHLITATGQRVTLRCSPRSGDLSVYWYQQSLDQGLQFLIQYYNGEERAKGNILERFSAQQFPDLHSELNLSSLELGDSALYFCASSGGLAVGETQYFGPGTRLLVL.

This rearrangement joins TRBV12-3 or TRBV12-4 to TRBJ2-5; D is perhaps TRBD2 (6 bases). V was shortened by 4 bases and J by 5 bases, with 11 bases between the two germline ends. The CDR3 sequence is 13 residues long. In DNA, the CDR3 is TGTGCCAGCAGTTCTAACGGAGGGGAGACCCAGTACTTC. Residues: CASSSNGGETQYF.

The genes are TRBV6-4 and TRBJ2-5; D perhaps matches TRBD2 (7 bases). Looked up from germline, CDR1 is MRHNA and CDR2 is SNTAGT. This CDR3 spans 16 amino acids. The V gene lost 2 bases and the J gene lost 3 bases, with 16 bases spanning the gap. The CDR3 region is CASSDGGGSGEETQYF. The DNA of the CDR3 is TGTGCCAGCAGTGACGGGGGCGGGAGCGGAGAAGAGACCCAGTACTTC.

The V call is TRBV11-3, the J call TRBJ2-3, with D unclear. V shed 4 bases and J shed 6 bases, with 11 bases lying between them. The germline V gene has CDR1 SGHNT and CDR2 YENEEA. The CDR3 runs to 13 residues. In DNA, the CDR3 is TGTGCCAGCAGCTCCCGTAGGCAGGATACGCAGTATTTT. Translating gives CASSSRRQDTQYF.

Many counts were recorded for this clonotype. The chain couples TRBV13 to TRBJ2-4; 10 bases are a match to TRBD1. Trimming at V came to 5 bases and at J to 8 bases, leaving 6 bases not matched to a gene. Germline lookup yields CDR1 PRHDT and CDR2 FYEKMQ (reference sequence). The CDR3 spans 14 residues. CDR3 bases: TGTGCCAGCAGCCAGGGACAGGGGTTAGACATTCAGTACTTC. Its protein product is CASSQGQGLDIQYF. Full variable domain (missing parts from reference TRBV13 and TRBJ2-4): AAGVIQSPRHLIKEKRETATLKCYPIPRHDTVYWYQQGPGQDPQFLISFYEKMQSDKGSIPDRFSAQQFSDYHSELNMSSLELGDSALYFCASSQGQGLDIQYFGAGTRLSVL.

J is TRBJ2-1 and V is TRBV6-6; no clear D. Germline V gives CDR1 MNHNY, CDR2 SVGAGI (reference sequence). The CDR3 has 12 amino acids. V was cut by 6 bases and J by 6 bases, with 9 bases left in between. CDR3 sequence reads: CASSNPANEQFF. CDR3 nucleotide sequence: TGTGCCAGCAGCAACCCCGCCAATGAGCAGTTCTTC.